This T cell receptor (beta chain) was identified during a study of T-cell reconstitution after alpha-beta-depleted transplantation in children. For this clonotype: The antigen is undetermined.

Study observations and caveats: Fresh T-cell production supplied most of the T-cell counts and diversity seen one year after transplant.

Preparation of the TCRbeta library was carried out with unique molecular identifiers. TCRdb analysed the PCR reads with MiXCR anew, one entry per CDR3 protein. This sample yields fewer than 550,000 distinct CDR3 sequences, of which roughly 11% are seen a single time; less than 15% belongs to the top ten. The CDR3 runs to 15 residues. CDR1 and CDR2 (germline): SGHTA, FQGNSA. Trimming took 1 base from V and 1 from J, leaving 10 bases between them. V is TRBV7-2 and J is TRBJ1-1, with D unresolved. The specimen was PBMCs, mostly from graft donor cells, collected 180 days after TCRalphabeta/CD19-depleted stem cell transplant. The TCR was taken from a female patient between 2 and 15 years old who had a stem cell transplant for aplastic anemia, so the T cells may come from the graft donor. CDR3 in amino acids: CASSLEARRNTEAFF. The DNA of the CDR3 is TGTGCCAGCAGCTTAGAGGCCAGGAGGAACACTGAAGCTTTCTTT. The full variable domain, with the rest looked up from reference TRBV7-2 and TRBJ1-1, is GAGVSQSPSNKVTEKGKDVELRCDPISGHTALYWYRQSLGQGLEFLIYFQGNSAPDKSGLPSDRFSAERTGGSVSTLTIQRTQQEDSAVYLCASSLEARRNTEAFFGQGTRLTVV.